These 22 T cell receptor beta chains share one sample of origin, sequenced in a study of early T cells in non-severe SARS-CoV-2 infection. One entry per CDR3 protein results from TCRdb running MiXCR on the 5' RACE reads. Here the sample spans 85,000 to 120,000 distinct CDR3 sequences, around 13% being singletons. The sequenced material came from whole blood. The source is an adult who was a healthcare worker with PCR-confirmed SARS-CoV-2 infection or an uninfected control (not recorded which).

V is TRBV28 and J is TRBJ2-1, with TRBD2 identical over 7 bases. After removal of 5 bases from V and 11 bases from J, the junction contained 6 bases not matched to a gene. The CDR3 is 12 amino acids. Germline assignment: CDR1 MDHEN and CDR2 SYDVKM. Written as DNA, the CDR3 is TGTGCCAGCAGTCCCTGGGGGGGTCAGCAGTTCTTC. It is translated as CASSPWGGQQFF.

This clonotype was detected a few times. The chain is built from TRBV11-1 and TRBJ2-5, with 9 bases identical to TRBD1. Germline V gives CDR1 SGHAT, CDR2 FQDESV (reference sequence). V lost 5 bases, J lost 8 bases, and 9 bases stayed unmatched. The CDR3 loop spans 14 amino acids. This chain's CDR3 is CASSGRDRVSTQYF. The CDR3 coding sequence is TGTGCCAGCAGCGGCAGGGACAGGGTTTCAACCCAGTACTTC.

This chain connects TRBV5-1 to TRBJ1-2, with unresolved D. Germline-derived CDR1 and CDR2 are SGHRS and YFSETQ. This CDR3 contains 14 residues. V lost 6 bases and J lost 0, with 12 bases in between. The chain's CDR3 is CASKLGGTNYGYTF. CDR3 DNA sequence: TGCGCCAGCAAACTCGGCGGGACTAACTATGGCTACACCTTC.

CDR3 DNA: TGTGCCAGCAGCTTTGAGGGGGCCCGCAATCAGCCCCAGCATTTT. Translating it yields CASSFEGARNQPQHF. The genes are TRBV11-3 and TRBJ1-5, with 7 bases lining up with TRBD1. V gave up 3 bases and J gave up 2 bases; unmatched junction bases: 4. Germline-derived CDR1 and CDR2 are SGHNT and YENEEA. This CDR3 has 15 residues.

The gene calls are TRBV28 and TRBJ2-2; 9 nucleotides match TRBD1. After removal of 4 bases from V and 7 bases from J, the junction contained 7 bases not matched to a gene. Germline loops: CDR1 MDHEN, CDR2 SYDVKM. CDR3 size: 15 residues. This CDR3 is CASSWSGTGSGELFF. As DNA, the CDR3 is TGTGCCAGCAGTTGGTCCGGGACAGGGAGCGGGGAGCTGTTTTTT. Filled out from reference TRBV28 and TRBJ2-2, the complete variable domain reads DVKVTQSSRYLVKRTGEKVFLECVQDMDHENMFWYRQDPGLGLRLIYFSYDVKMKEKGDIPEGYSVSREKKERFSLILESASTNQTSMYLCASSWSGTGSGELFFGEGSRLTVL.

This clonotype has a count of ten or more. V is TRBV6-2 or TRBV6-3 and J is TRBJ2-1; 8 nucleotides line up with TRBD2. J gave up 13 bases and V 4 bases, and 12 bases lay outside the gene matches. This CDR3 is built from 14 residues. The germline V gene encodes CDR1 MNHEY and CDR2 SVGEGT. This CDR3 is CASSSAGAFSGQFF. In DNA, the CDR3 is TGTGCCAGCAGTTCAGCGGGAGCGTTTTCGGGTCAGTTCTTC.

This clonotype was seen repeatedly, ten times or more. J is TRBJ2-3 and V is TRBV7-8; D is ambiguous. This CDR3 is 15 amino acids long. Germline values: CDR1 SGHVS, CDR2 FQNEAQ. V shed 4 bases and J shed 5 bases, with 16 bases lying between them. The CDR3 DNA is TGTGCCAGCAGCTGGTTTGGCCGGAGCCTAGATACGCAGTATTTT. This encodes CASSWFGRSLDTQYF.

This clonotype has at least ten counts. This chain connects TRBV20-1 to TRBJ2-3; D uncertain. The V gene's germline CDR1 is DFQATT and CDR2 SNEGSKA (reference sequence). The CDR3 covers 11 residues. Trimming took off 4 bases at V and 2 bases at J, with 4 bases between the two ends. CDR3 DNA: TGCAGTGCTACGAACACAGATACGCAGTATTTT. This sequence encodes CSATNTDTQYF.

The sample holds many counts of this clonotype. The CDR3 coding sequence is TGCGCCAGCAGCGGAAACAGGGGGGTCACTGAAGCTTTCTTT. Protein sequence: CASSGNRGVTEAFF. This sequence joins TRBV10-2 and TRBJ1-1, with 8 bases matching TRBD1. CDR1 is WSHSY, CDR2 SAAADI, per germline. Trimming at V came to 6 bases and at J to 4 bases, leaving 7 bases not matched to a gene. The CDR3 has 14 amino acids.

This clonotype has only a few counts. This chain connects TRBV20-1 to TRBJ2-1; 7 positions match TRBD2. The CDR3 is 12 amino acids. Germline lookup yields CDR1 DFQATT and CDR2 SNEGSKA (reference sequence). The trim removed 5 bases at V and 14 bases at J, leaving 12 bases unmatched. Here the CDR3 DNA reads TGCAGTGCTGCGAAATGGACTAGTTCTGAGTTCTTC. Amino acids: CSAAKWTSSEFF.

Only a few counts were recorded for this clonotype. The chain joins TRBV6-4 to TRBJ2-1; 11 bases agree with TRBD2. Per the germline V gene, CDR1 is MRHNA and CDR2 is SNTAGT. The CDR3 consists of 15 residues. J was trimmed by 5 bases and V by 5 bases; bases with no gene match: 5. Written as DNA, the CDR3 is TGTGCCAGCAGTCAACTAGCGGGAGCTAACAATGAGCAGTTCTTC. Protein product: CASSQLAGANNEQFF.

The V and J genes are TRBV24-1 and TRBJ2-1; D not resolved. The length of the CDR3 is 12 residues. V lost 3 bases and J lost 6, with 5 bases in between. The germline V gene encodes CDR1 KGHDR and CDR2 SFDVKD. CDR3 nucleotides: TGTGCCACCAGTGATCTTTCCAATGAGCAGTTCTTC. Its protein is CATSDLSNEQFF.

The CDR3 sequence is CTASKRDLSYNEQFF. CDR3 DNA: TGCACCGCCTCTAAGCGGGACCTCTCCTACAATGAGCAGTTCTTC. V gene TRBV29-1 combines with J gene TRBJ2-1; TRBD2 agrees at 7 bases. The CDR3 loop spans 15 amino acids. Per germline, CDR1 SQVTM and CDR2 ANQGSEA.

A few counts support this clonotype. V and J are TRBV6-4 and TRBJ2-3, with TRBD1 matching 9 bases. V trimming: 4 bases; J trimming: 5 bases; junction bases outside the gene matches: 7. The CDR3 has 15 residues. Germline CDR1 MRHNA, CDR2 SNTAGT. In DNA form, the CDR3 reads TGTGCCAGCAGTGTCTCACAGGGGGCGATAGATACGCAGTATTTT. Translation: CASSVSQGAIDTQYF.

This clonotype was counted many times. The chain joins TRBV12-3 or TRBV12-4 to TRBJ2-3; D remains ambiguous. The CDR3 consists of 12 residues. V was pared by 5 bases and J by 2 bases, with 5 bases between. The CDR3: CASSTVTDTQYF. The CDR3 coding sequence is TGTGCCAGCAGTACAGTCACAGATACGCAGTATTTT.

This chain links TRBV12-3 or TRBV12-4 with TRBJ2-5, with a tentative D call TRBD1 (6 bases). CDR3 size: 13 residues. V was trimmed by 4 bases and J by 7 bases, leaving 13 bases between them. The CDR3 DNA reads TGTGCCAGCAGTTACAGGGCCGAGGGGACCCAGTACTTC. Protein: CASSYRAEGTQYF.

The chain links TRBV14 to TRBJ1-5; weak D call: TRBD1 (5 bases). The CDR3 length is 12 residues. V was shortened by 6 bases and J by 7 bases, with 10 bases between the two germline ends. Looked up from germline, CDR1 is SGHDN and CDR2 is FVKESK. CDR3 sequence (DNA): TGTGCCAGCAGTGCGGGGGGGCAGCCCCAGCATTTT. Protein sequence: CASSAGGQPQHF.

V usage is TRBV4-3 and J usage is TRBJ1-1; possibly TRBD1 for D (5 bases). Germline V gives CDR1 LGHNA, CDR2 YSLEER. The CDR3 is 15 amino acids. The germline V and J ends were trimmed by 6 bases and 2 bases, with 16 bases remaining between them. CDR3 loop: CASSPLAGRNTEAFF. DNA of the CDR3: TGCGCCAGCAGTCCCCTCGCGGGGCGAAACACTGAAGCTTTCTTT.

This clonotype appeared a few times. The rearrangement links TRBV28 to TRBJ1-6; D gene uncertain. Germline CDR1 reads MDHEN; CDR2 reads SYDVKM. CDR3 length: 13 amino acids. The germline V and J ends were trimmed by 5 bases and 4 bases, with 6 bases remaining between them. The CDR3 DNA follows: TGTGCCAGCAGTCCACAGTATAATTCACCCCTCCACTTT. Translating gives CASSPQYNSPLHF.

This clonotype was seen only once. This sequence joins TRBV7-2 and TRBJ2-1; D might be TRBD2 (5 bases). The length of the CDR3 is 12 residues. Germline-derived CDR1 and CDR2 are SGHTA and FQGNSA. Trimming stripped 7 bases from V and 10 bases from J, with 14 bases between. As DNA, the CDR3 is TGTGCCAGCAACTCCCGGGCGGGCGAGCAGTTCTTC. It codes for CASNSRAGEQFF.

This clonotype was recorded at least ten times. The chain combines TRBV13 with TRBJ2-7, with D unresolved. Trimming stripped 4 bases from V and 3 bases from J, with 10 bases between. The CDR3 extends over 13 amino acids. The germline CDR1 and CDR2 sequences are PRHDT and FYEKMQ (reference sequence). CDR3 protein: CASSSYHNYEQYF. CDR3 sequence (DNA): TGTGCCAGCAGCTCCTACCATAACTACGAGCAGTACTTC. Drawing the rest from reference TRBV13 and TRBJ2-7, the complete variable domain is AAGVIQSPRHLIKEKRETATLKCYPIPRHDTVYWYQQGPGQDPQFLISFYEKMQSDKGSIPDRFSAQQFSDYHSELNMSSLELGDSALYFCASSSYHNYEQYFGPGTRLTVT.

The V call is TRBV29-1, the J call TRBJ2-1, with 7 bases fitting TRBD2. The CDR3 covers 15 residues. Germline CDR1 reads SQVTM; CDR2 reads ANQGSEA. J gave up 5 bases and V 2 bases, and 9 bases lay outside the gene matches. CDR3 amino acids: CSVENLLAINNEQFF. The CDR3 nucleotides are TGCAGCGTTGAAAACTTACTAGCGATCAACAATGAGCAGTTCTTC.